Each of the 30 T cell receptor beta chains below was sequenced from the same sample in a study of early T cells in non-severe SARS-CoV-2 infection. TCRdb passed the 5' RACE reads through MiXCR, listing each CDR3 protein once. The table has some 56,000 distinct CDR3 sequences, over 9.5% seen once; the top ten hold 5.5% to 7%. The material sequenced was whole blood. The receptors stem from an adult who was a healthcare worker with PCR-confirmed SARS-CoV-2 infection or an uninfected control (not recorded which).

This clonotype came up many times. CDR3 region: CASSQRTGLNTGELFF. CDR3 bases: TGTGCCAGCAGCCAACGGACAGGGCTGAACACCGGGGAGCTGTTTTTT. J is TRBJ2-2 and V is TRBV7-9; 8 bases match TRBD1. CDR1 is SEHNR, CDR2 FQNEAQ, per germline (reference sequence). The V segment lost 5 bases and the J segment 1 base; nucleotides outside the gene matches: 6. There are 16 residues in the CDR3.

Notes on this clonotype: Mismatch with germline at one junction end may stem from a read error. The chain employs TRBV7-7 and TRBJ2-3; 11 bases match TRBD2. The CDR3 loop spans 15 amino acids. In germline, CDR1 is SSHAT, CDR2 FNYEAQ (reference sequence). The CDR3 nucleotides read TGTGCTAGCAGTGAACTAGCGGGAGTCACAGATACGCAGTATTTT. This encodes CASSELAGVTDTQYF.

The table lists this clonotype with many counts. The genes are TRBV7-9 and TRBJ2-7; D possibly corresponds to TRBD2 (6 bases). With 4 bases removed from V and 2 bases from J, the gap between germline ends came to 15 bases. CDR1 and CDR2 (germline): SEHNR, FQNEAQ (reference sequence). This CDR3 contains 15 residues. CDR3 DNA sequence: TGTGCCAGCAGCTCGGGGAGGAGTCCCACCTACGAGCAGTACTTC. Protein: CASSSGRSPTYEQYF.

The genes are TRBV7-2 and TRBJ1-5, with a possible D match to TRBD1 (5 bases). The length of the CDR3 is 15 residues. Germline CDR1 and CDR2: SGHTA and FQGNSA. V dropped 3 bases and J dropped 2 bases, with 11 bases sitting between them. The CDR3: CASSFPQGGNQPQHF. The CDR3, as DNA: TGTGCCAGCAGCTTTCCCCAGGGTGGCAATCAGCCCCAGCATTTT.

The V call is TRBV7-8, the J call TRBJ2-2, with 7 bases fitting TRBD2. V lost 2 bases to trimming and J lost 5 bases; unmatched junction nucleotides: 2. The germline gives CDR1 SGHVS, CDR2 FQNEAQ. The CDR3 consists of 14 residues. The CDR3 loop reads CASSLFGRTGELFF. CDR3 bases: TGTGCCAGCAGCTTATTCGGGAGGACCGGGGAGCTGTTTTTT. Drawing the rest from reference TRBV7-8 and TRBJ2-2, the complete variable domain is GAGVSQSPRYKVAKRGQDVALRCDPISGHVSLFWYQQALGQGPEFLTYFQNEAQLDKSGLPSDRFFAERPEGSVSTLKIQRTQQEDSAVYLCASSLFGRTGELFFGEGSRLTVL.

This clonotype showed up many times. CDR3 residues: CASSSLRVQPQHF. For the CDR3, the DNA is TGTGCCAGCAGTTCTTTGCGAGTACAGCCCCAGCATTTT. The rearrangement joins TRBV6-6 to TRBJ1-5; D uncertain. This CDR3 comprises 13 residues. Germline lookup yields CDR1 MNHNY and CDR2 SVGAGI (reference sequence). V lost 4 bases and J lost 7, with 11 bases in between.

V and J are TRBV29-1 and TRBJ2-4, with 9 bases identical to TRBD2. CDR1 SQVTM and CDR2 ANQGSEA come from the germline V gene. With 8 bases clipped from V and 8 bases from J, the junction kept 10 bases outside the gene matches. CDR3 length: 13 amino acids. The CDR3 bases are TGCAGCCATGGGGGACTAGCAGGAGACATTCAGTACTTC. It specifies CSHGGLAGDIQYF.

This clonotype has a count of ten or more. The J gene is TRBJ2-1, the V gene TRBV7-3; D gene uncertain. The CDR3 sequence is 16 residues long. CDR1 and CDR2 from the germline V gene are SGHTA and FQGTGA. With 5 bases removed from V and 0 bases from J, the gap between germline ends came to 14 bases. The CDR3 DNA follows: TGTGCCAGCAGCCCCTCCTCCTCAACCTCCTACAATGAGCAGTTCTTC. Protein sequence: CASSPSSSTSYNEQFF. Full variable domain (outside the CDR3, taken from reference TRBV7-3 and TRBJ2-1): GAGVSQTPSNKVTEKGKYVELRCDPISGHTALYWYRQSLGQGPEFLIYFQGTGAADDSGLPNDRFFAVRPEGSVSTLKIQRTERGDSAVYLCASSPSSSTSYNEQFFGPGTRLTVL.

The rearrangement links TRBV2 to TRBJ1-5, with D unresolved. The V end was cut by 7 bases, the J end by 0 bases, with 10 bases between. Looked up from germline, CDR1 is SNHLY and CDR2 is FYNNEI. CDR3 length equals 14 residues. The CDR3 loop reads CASKGGLSNQPQHF. DNA for the CDR3: TGTGCCAGCAAGGGTGGACTTAGCAATCAGCCCCAGCATTTT.

This clonotype was found many times. J is TRBJ1-2 and V is TRBV7-9; possible D gene TRBD1, 5 bases. With 5 bases removed from V and 2 bases from J, the gap between germline ends came to 12 bases. Germline CDR1 reads SEHNR; CDR2 reads FQNEAQ (reference sequence). The CDR3 runs to 14 residues. The CDR3 nucleotides are TGTGCCAGCAGCCATAAAGGGGTAAACTATGGCTACACCTTC. Its protein product is CASSHKGVNYGYTF.

This clonotype was detected many times. The rearrangement uses TRBV3-1 and TRBJ2-3; D uncertain. The germline V gene has CDR1 LGHDT and CDR2 YNNKEL (reference sequence). With 5 bases removed from V and 7 bases from J, the gap between germline ends came to 13 bases. The CDR3 spans 13 residues. CDR3 DNA: TGTGCCAGCAGCGCCTGGGGTTCATATACGCAGTATTTT. This gives the protein CASSAWGSYTQYF.

The chain uses TRBV6-5 and TRBJ2-6, with D uncertain. Deletions cut 0 bases from V and 0 bases from J, with 12 bases between. Germline CDR1 reads MNHEY; CDR2 reads SVGAGI. The CDR3 sequence is 18 residues long. Here the CDR3 reads CASSYSPLTHSGANVLTF. CDR3 DNA: TGTGCCAGCAGTTACTCGCCCCTAACCCACTCTGGGGCCAACGTCCTGACTTTC.

The rearrangement links TRBV6-1 to TRBJ1-5; tentatively, D is TRBD1 (6 bases). This CDR3 is built from 14 residues. V was shortened by 6 bases and J by 6 bases, with 15 bases between the two germline ends. Germline-derived CDR1 and CDR2 are MNHNS and SASEGT. CDR3 sequence reads: CASSPNRDGQPQHF. DNA for the CDR3: TGTGCCAGCAGCCCCAACAGGGATGGTCAGCCCCAGCATTTT.

This clonotype has a count of ten or more. The gene calls are TRBV14 and TRBJ2-5; unclear D gene. The germline gives CDR1 SGHDN, CDR2 FVKESK. V gave up 0 bases and J gave up 4 bases, with 6 bases separating them. The CDR3 covers 13 residues. CDR3 DNA sequence: TGTGCCAGCAGCCAAGATTATAGAGAGACCCAGTACTTC. Translated: CASSQDYRETQYF.

This clonotype was counted between two and nine times. The chain joins TRBV7-3 to TRBJ2-3; 7 bases match TRBD1. The length of the CDR3 is 13 residues. Per germline, CDR1 SGHTA and CDR2 FQGTGA. J gave up 6 bases and V 4 bases, and 4 bases lay outside the gene matches. CDR3 sequence: CASSSGQVDTQYF. The CDR3 coding sequence is TGTGCCAGCAGCTCCGGACAGGTGGATACGCAGTATTTT.

The chain employs TRBV3-1 and TRBJ2-3; D is undetermined. The germline CDR1 and CDR2 sequences are LGHDT and YNNKEL (reference sequence). V was pared by 3 bases and J by 4 bases, with 8 bases between. The CDR3 covers 13 residues. This CDR3 is CASSQGFADTQYF. In nucleotides, the CDR3 is TGTGCCAGCAGCCAGGGTTTTGCAGATACGCAGTATTTT.

V and J are TRBV19 and TRBJ2-1; D remains unclear. Germline V gives CDR1 LNHDA, CDR2 SQIVND (reference sequence). The ends were cut back, 7 bases at V and 0 bases at J, with 13 bases in the middle. The length of the CDR3 is 15 residues. The CDR3 bases are TGTGCCAGTAAGGCTTTCCGAAGCTCCTACAATGAGCAGTTCTTC. Translated, it gives CASKAFRSSYNEQFF.

Only a few counts were recorded for this clonotype. This chain's CDR3 is CASSYGLKKADTQYF. The CDR3 DNA reads TGTGCCAGCAGTTACGGACTTAAAAAGGCAGATACGCAGTATTTT. The gene calls are TRBV6-2 or TRBV6-3 and TRBJ2-3; possible D gene TRBD2, 5 bases. V shed 2 bases and J shed 4 bases, with 13 bases lying between them. The length of the CDR3 is 15 residues. Germline CDR1 MNHEY, CDR2 SVGEGT.

The chain combines TRBV7-9 with TRBJ1-2; tentatively, D is TRBD1 (5 bases). The germline CDR1 and CDR2 sequences are SEHNR and FQNEAQ (reference sequence). The V end lost 7 bases, the J end lost 5 bases, and 14 bases lay between the germline ends. The CDR3 runs 13 residues. In DNA, the CDR3 is TGTGCCAGCAATTTTCAGGGTCTTTATGGCTACACCTTC. Its translation: CASNFQGLYGYTF.

This clonotype was observed a few times. The genes are TRBV12-3 or TRBV12-4 and TRBJ2-2, with 9 positions matching TRBD2. This CDR3 comprises 15 residues. With 5 bases clipped from V and 7 bases from J, the junction kept 8 bases outside the gene matches. The CDR3 DNA follows: TGTGCCAGCAGTCGCGCTAGCGGGACGGACGGGGAGCTGTTTTTT. It specifies CASSRASGTDGELFF.

The chain is built from TRBV29-1 and TRBJ2-3, with a possible D match to TRBD2 (6 bases). CDR3 size: 15 residues. Per germline, CDR1 SQVTM and CDR2 ANQGSEA. Trimming removed 8 bases at V and 4 bases at J, with 22 bases between. CDR3 DNA sequence: TGCAGCATTGGCGGAGCCGGAGGGTCCGCAGATACGCAGTATTTT. It encodes CSIGGAGGSADTQYF.

The chain links TRBV5-6 to TRBJ2-7; 12 nucleotides align to TRBD1. Losses at the gene ends were 4 bases for V and 2 bases for J; bases not matched to a gene: 10. Germline CDR1 SGHDT, CDR2 YYEEEE. CDR3 length: 17 amino acids. In nucleotides, the CDR3 is TGTGCCAGCAGCCGGAGACCAGGGACAGGGGGCACCTACGAGCAGTACTTC. It is translated as CASSRRPGTGGTYEQYF.

This clonotype was picked up many times. This chain connects TRBV2 to TRBJ2-4; D is possibly TRBD2 (5 bases). The CDR3 is 13 residues long. V was cut by 6 bases and J by 7 bases, with 13 bases left in between. Germline CDR1 is SNHLY and CDR2 is FYNNEI. As DNA, the CDR3 is TGTGCCAGCAGCGGGATCCAAGGGAACATTCAGTACTTC. Protein sequence: CASSGIQGNIQYF.

This clonotype was seen a few times. The rearrangement uses TRBV12-3 or TRBV12-4 and TRBJ1-2, with a weak D call TRBD1 (6 bases). V was shortened by 6 bases and J by 4 bases, with 18 bases between the two germline ends. The CDR3 loop spans 15 amino acids. This CDR3 is CASRKSDSLIYGYTF. DNA for the CDR3: TGTGCCAGCAGGAAATCGGACAGCTTAATCTATGGCTACACCTTC.

This clonotype was counted at least ten times. CDR3 in amino acids: CSARGAALTEAFF. The CDR3 DNA sequence: TGCAGTGCTAGAGGGGCAGCCCTCACTGAAGCTTTCTTT. This chain joins TRBV20-1 and TRBJ1-1; unclear D gene. V was trimmed by 1 base and J by 4 bases, leaving 10 bases between them. The CDR3 spans 13 residues. Germline assignment: CDR1 DFQATT and CDR2 SNEGSKA (reference sequence).

Only a few counts were recorded for this clonotype. The rearrangement uses TRBV7-8 and TRBJ1-1, with no clear D. CDR3 length equals 13 residues. Trimming took 0 bases from V and 7 from J, leaving 9 bases between them. The germline CDR1 and CDR2 sequences are SGHVS and FQNEAQ. The CDR3 nucleotides are TGTGCCAGCAGCTTAGCCAGGTTAGGTGAAGCTTTCTTT. Translation gives CASSLARLGEAFF.

This clonotype has at least ten counts. The genes are TRBV27 and TRBJ2-4; TRBD1 matches at 10 bases. Germline trimming cut 11 bases from V and 7 bases from J; bases unmatched to any gene: 8. This CDR3 region has 13 residues. In germline, CDR1 is MNHEY, CDR2 SMNVEV (reference sequence). The CDR3 region is CASSGTGDNIQYF. CDR3 sequence (DNA): TGTGCCTCGTCCGGGACAGGGGATAACATTCAGTACTTC.

This clonotype was observed many times. The J gene is TRBJ2-4, the V gene TRBV5-1, with D perhaps given as TRBD1 or TRBD2 (6 bases each). V was pared by 2 bases and J by 8 bases, with 14 bases between. Looked up from germline, CDR1 is SGHRS and CDR2 is YFSETQ. The CDR3 is 14 amino acids. CDR3 DNA sequence: TGCGCCAGCAGCTTACGGACAGAGCGGGACATTCAGTACTTC. Residues: CASSLRTERDIQYF.

The rearrangement joins TRBV6-5 to TRBJ2-3; TRBD1 agrees at 8 bases. V was clipped by 0 bases and J by 1 base; unmatched bases: 3. CDR1 and CDR2 from the germline V gene are MNHEY and SVGAGI. This CDR3 spans 16 amino acids. The CDR3 sequence is CASSYSDRAGTDTQYF. The CDR3 nucleotides are TGTGCCAGCAGTTACTCGGACAGGGCGGGCACAGATACGCAGTATTTT.

V is TRBV6-5 and J is TRBJ2-5, with D unclear. Trimming cost V 1 base and J 4 bases, with 4 bases left between them. The CDR3 is 12 residues long. Germline lookup yields CDR1 MNHEY and CDR2 SVGAGI. The CDR3 DNA is TGTGCCAGCAGTTACTGGGGAGAGACCCAGTACTTC. Translated, it gives CASSYWGETQYF.